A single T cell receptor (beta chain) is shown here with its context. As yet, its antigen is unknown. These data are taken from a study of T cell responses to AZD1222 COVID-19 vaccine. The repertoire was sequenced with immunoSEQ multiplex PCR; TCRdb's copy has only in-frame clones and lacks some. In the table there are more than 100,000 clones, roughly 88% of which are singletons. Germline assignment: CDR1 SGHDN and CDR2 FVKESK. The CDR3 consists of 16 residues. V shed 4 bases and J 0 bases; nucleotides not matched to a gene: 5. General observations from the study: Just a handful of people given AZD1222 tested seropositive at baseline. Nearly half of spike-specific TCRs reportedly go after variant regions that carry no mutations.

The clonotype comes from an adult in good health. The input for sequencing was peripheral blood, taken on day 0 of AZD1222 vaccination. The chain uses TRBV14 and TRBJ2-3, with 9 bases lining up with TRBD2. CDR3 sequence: CASSLLAGISTDTQYF. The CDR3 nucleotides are TGTGCCAGCAGCCTGCTAGCGGGGATTAGCACAGATACGCAGTATTTT.